Listed below are T cell receptor beta chains from one sample, sequenced in a study of T cells expressing NK-cell markers. Following a re-call of the 5' RACE reads, TCRdb has one entry per CDR3 protein and lacks DNA. In all, the sample yields roughly 390,000 distinct CDR3 sequences. Material: blood T cells: a sorted CD56 or NKG2C T cell subset, CD4+ or CD8+ T cells, or bulk PBMC T cells (not recorded which). The receptors stem from a man aged 18 to 69 in good health. The CDR3 runs from the conserved cysteine through the conserved F or W. Each record gives: V gene, J gene, CDR3 protein.

>TRBV14|TRBJ2-1
CASSGQGLRQFF
>TRBV11-1|TRBJ2-3
CASSLRSRGRLSTSTDTQYF
>TRBV3-1|TRBJ1-2
CASSRTGDGYTF
>TRBV20-1|TRBJ2-7
CSARREGTAYEQYF
>TRBV7-2|TRBJ2-3
CASSYGLEVDTQYF
>TRBV19|TRBJ2-3
CASSIDPRQGQGPDTQYF
>TRBV6-5|TRBJ1-3
CASSRQGLRGAGNTIYF
>TRBV7-9|TRBJ1-1
CASSFDRAFGAFF
>TRBV11-2|TRBJ2-5
CASSLRGQGSQETQYF
>TRBV7-2|TRBJ2-2
CASSAEGWSTGELFF
>TRBV11-3|TRBJ2-6
CASSPGSGANVLTF
>TRBV6-2/TRBV6-3|TRBJ2-3
CASTPGGTTDTQYF
>TRBV27|TRBJ2-2
CASSLLGSKSTGELFF
>TRBV20-1|TRBJ2-7
CSASPPGTSGYHYEQYF
>TRBV20-1|TRBJ2-5
CSARPGQGNGPQYF
>TRBV5-1|TRBJ1-1
CASQTGTGATMNTEAFF
>TRBV6-1|TRBJ2-5
CASTRDRNQETQYF
>TRBV24-1|TRBJ2-7
CATSDTRGPGEQYF
>TRBV4-2|TRBJ2-3
CASSQVEGGLLGTQYF
>TRBV7-2|TRBJ1-1
CASSPGWGEAFF
>TRBV2|TRBJ1-4
CASSVDKRTNEKLFF
>TRBV6-1|TRBJ1-2
CASRVKPGSGISYTF
>TRBV30|TRBJ2-7
CAWSVPGWDRGSYEQYF
>TRBV7-9|TRBJ2-1
CASSDIRQGGYNEQFF
>TRBV7-9|TRBJ2-5
CPSSAQQGAGETQYF
>TRBV7-9|TRBJ2-1
CASSPLGLAGGLGSYNEQFF
>TRBV5-1|TRBJ1-2
CASSLSSKSYGYTF
>TRBV6-1|TRBJ1-6
CASSGGGGKNSPLHF
>TRBV11-3|TRBJ2-7
CASSPRHPYEQYF
>TRBV6-1|TRBJ2-3
CASKVALPGTDTQYF
>TRBV7-6|TRBJ1-1
CASSLWGQGLNTEAFF
>TRBV6-5|TRBJ2-1
CASSYGKREQFF
>TRBV18|TRBJ1-2
CASSTARGADGYTF
>TRBV5-1|TRBJ1-1
CASSLTGRGTEAFF
>TRBV6-5|TRBJ2-1
CASSYSPAGGSNEQFF
>TRBV5-1|TRBJ1-1
CASSLRGAGVNTEAFF
>TRBV7-6|TRBJ2-1
CASSPQIAGEQFF
>TRBV5-5|TRBJ2-5
CASSPLVGGQETQYF
>TRBV5-1|TRBJ2-5
CASSLSVGGAIQETQYF
>TRBV7-6|TRBJ2-3
CASTRLGGQGSDTQYF
>TRBV4-2|TRBJ2-7
CASSLILAGVSMTYEQYF
>TRBV25-1|TRBJ1-2
CASSGFRGYGYTF
>TRBV20-1|TRBJ1-5
CSVGVWGKNQPQHF